These 28 T cell receptor beta chains share one sample of origin, sequenced in a study of blood T cell repertoires in COVID-19. The table came from immunoSEQ multiplex PCR; TCRdb's copy has only in-frame clones and leaves some out. Of some 380,000 clones in the sample, 90% were seen once. Material for sequencing was peripheral blood. The receptors originated from a man younger than 30 with active or convalescent COVID-19.

The J gene is TRBJ1-5, the V gene TRBV4-1, with D possibly TRBD1 on 6 matching bases. CDR1 MGHRA and CDR2 YSYEKL come from the germline V gene. V lost 2 bases and J lost 0, with 8 bases in between. CDR3 length: 15 residues. Here the CDR3 reads CASSQQQGSNQPQHF. CDR3 nucleotide sequence: TGCGCCAGCAGCCAACAACAGGGTAGCAATCAGCCCCAGCATTTT.

V and J are TRBV19 and TRBJ2-5; 14 positions match TRBD2. The CDR3 extends over 15 amino acids. Germline CDR1 and CDR2: LNHDA and SQIVND (reference sequence). V lost 5 bases to trimming and J lost 4 bases; unmatched junction nucleotides: 3. CDR3 loop: CASSGLAGGLETQYF. The CDR3 region has the DNA TGTGCCAGTAGTGGACTAGCGGGGGGATTAGAGACCCAGTACTTC.

As DNA, the CDR3 is TGTGCCAGCAGTAGAGGGTGGGAGACCCAGTACTTC. Translation gives CASSRGWETQYF. The V gene is TRBV12-3 or TRBV12-4, the J gene TRBJ2-5; possibly TRBD2 for D (5 bases). The CDR3 is 12 residues long. V lost 5 bases and J 5 bases, leaving 9 bases between the germline ends.

V is TRBV9 and J is TRBJ1-1; possible D gene TRBD1, 5 bases. Germline-derived CDR1 and CDR2 are SGDLS and YYNGEE. CDR3 length: 15 residues. V lost 3 bases to trimming and J lost 4 bases, with 16 bases between them. The CDR3 DNA sequence: TGTGCCAGCAGCGCCCGGGGAGGGGAGGTCACTGAAGCTTTCTTT. It yields the protein CASSARGGEVTEAFF.

The chain uses TRBV6-6 and TRBJ2-3; possible D gene TRBD2, 6 bases. In germline, CDR1 is MNHNY, CDR2 SVGAGI (reference sequence). The CDR3 has 15 amino acids. V lost 6 bases and J 2 bases, leaving 15 bases between the germline ends. CDR3 coding DNA: TGTGCCAGCAGGAGAGCGGAGGGGAACACAGATACGCAGTATTTT. It specifies CASRRAEGNTDTQYF.

This chain links TRBV24-1 with TRBJ1-5; D may be TRBD1 (6 bases). In germline, CDR1 is KGHDR, CDR2 SFDVKD. V lost 6 bases and J 0 bases, leaving 20 bases between the germline ends. The CDR3 is 18 residues long. The CDR3 here is CATSITGTKVYSNQPQHF. In nucleotides, the CDR3 is TGTGCCACCAGTATAACCGGGACAAAAGTTTATAGCAATCAGCCCCAGCATTTT.

The rearrangement joins TRBV25-1 to TRBJ2-6; the D gene is possibly TRBD1 (5 bases). Trimming pared 3 bases from V and 6 bases from J, leaving 12 bases between. The CDR3 has 15 amino acids. Germline V gives CDR1 MGHDK, CDR2 SYGVNS. The CDR3 sequence is CASSEVGAKANVLTF. The CDR3, as DNA: TGTGCCAGCAGTGAGGTTGGGGCAAAGGCCAACGTCCTGACTTTC.

The V call is TRBV9, the J call TRBJ2-3; TRBD2 matches 13 bases. The CDR3 runs to 15 residues. Germline V gives CDR1 SGDLS, CDR2 YYNGEE. Germline trimming cut 4 bases from V and 5 bases from J; bases unmatched to any gene: 4. CDR3 DNA: TGTGCCAGCAGCCCGACTAGCGGGGGGTTAGATACGCAGTATTTT. Translating it yields CASSPTSGGLDTQYF.

The chain couples TRBV27 to TRBJ1-1; a possible D gene is TRBD1 (6 bases). The V end was cut by 6 bases, the J end by 4 bases, with 24 bases between. The CDR3 totals 17 residues. Per germline, CDR1 MNHEY and CDR2 SMNVEV (reference sequence). The CDR3 DNA reads TGTGCCAGCAGGCCGACAGGAGCGACAAAATGGGCCACTGAAGCTTTCTTT. It encodes CASRPTGATKWATEAFF.

This chain joins TRBV12-3 or TRBV12-4 and TRBJ2-3; D not resolved. Deletions cut 4 bases from V and 7 bases from J, with 9 bases between. This CDR3 region has 12 residues. CDR3 in DNA: TGTGCCAGCAGTTATGTCAAAAATACGCAGTATTTT. Translation gives CASSYVKNTQYF.

This chain uses TRBV24-1 with TRBJ1-2, with 12 bases that match TRBD1. The length of the CDR3 is 16 residues. V lost 0 bases and J lost 7; bases outside the gene matches: 5. Germline CDR1 reads KGHDR; CDR2 reads SFDVKD. The DNA for the CDR3 is TGTGCCACCAGTGATTTGCCGGGACAGGGGGCCGGTGGCTACACCTTC. This codes for CATSDLPGQGAGGYTF.

This sequence joins TRBV28 and TRBJ2-3; the match to TRBD2 covers 10 bases. The V segment lost 8 bases and the J segment 2 bases; nucleotides outside the gene matches: 4. Germline loops: CDR1 MDHEN, CDR2 SYDVKM. This CDR3 contains 14 residues. CDR3 DNA sequence: TGTGCCAGCTTGAGCGGGAGGGTCACAGATACGCAGTATTTT. This codes for CASLSGRVTDTQYF.

This CDR3 is CASSPRTGEDIQYF. CDR3 DNA: TGTGCCAGCTCACCAAGGACAGGGGAGGACATTCAGTACTTC. The V gene is TRBV18, the J gene TRBJ2-4, with 9 bases aligning to TRBD1. The CDR3 is made up of 14 amino acids. With 2 bases clipped from V and 8 bases from J, the junction kept 4 bases outside the gene matches. Germline V CDR1 and CDR2: KGHSH, LQKENI.

This chain joins TRBV3-1 (or the pseudogene TRBV3-2) and TRBJ2-2; tentatively, D is TRBD2 (6 bases). This CDR3 region has 17 residues. Germline V gene data show CDR1 as LGHDT and CDR2 as YNNKEL (reference sequence). The V end lost 1 base, the J end lost 7 bases, and 19 bases lay between the germline ends. The CDR3 bases are TGTGCCAGCAGCCAAGCTGTTATCGGGAGAGGGATCGGGGAGCTGTTTTTT. This sequence encodes CASSQAVIGRGIGELFF.

This chain uses TRBV6-5 with TRBJ2-7; 8 nucleotides line up with TRBD1. V lost 6 bases to trimming and J lost 6 bases; unmatched junction nucleotides: 7. This CDR3 has 13 residues. CDR1 MNHEY and CDR2 SVGAGI come from the germline V gene. The CDR3 spells CASRRTGFPEQYF. DNA of the CDR3: TGTGCCAGCAGACGGACAGGGTTTCCCGAGCAGTACTTC.

The rearrangement joins TRBV4-1 to TRBJ1-3; the D is unclear. The CDR3 covers 14 residues. V lost 1 base and J 0 bases, leaving 4 bases between the germline ends. Germline V gene lookup returns CDR1 MGHRA and CDR2 YSYEKL. The CDR3 bases are TGCGCCAGCAGCCAAGTTAACTCTGGAAACACCATATATTTT. Its translation: CASSQVNSGNTIYF.

This rearrangement joins TRBV4-1 to TRBJ2-3, with 8 positions matching TRBD2. Germline V gene data show CDR1 as MGHRA and CDR2 as YSYEKL. The V segment lost 0 bases and the J segment 4 bases; nucleotides outside the gene matches: 3. This CDR3 region has 15 residues. The CDR3 here is CASSQEELAADTQYF. For the CDR3, the DNA is TGCGCCAGCAGCCAAGAGGAACTAGCGGCAGATACGCAGTATTTT.

This chain connects TRBV7-2 to TRBJ2-7; D is uncertain. The CDR3 spans 11 residues. The V end was cut by 0 bases, the J end by 7 bases, with 4 bases between. Germline CDR1 is SGHTA and CDR2 is FQGNSA. Here the CDR3 DNA reads TGTGCCAGCAGCTTAGCGCGGGAGCAGTACTTC. Translation: CASSLAREQYF.

J is TRBJ2-5 and V is TRBV24-1; no firm D call. CDR1 is KGHDR and CDR2 is SFDVKD in the germline V gene. The CDR3 spans 17 residues. Trimming pared 3 bases from V and 3 bases from J, leaving 19 bases between. In DNA, the CDR3 is TGTGCCACCAGTGATGTAGGAACCCCGACAAGGAAAGAGACCCAGTACTTC. It specifies CATSDVGTPTRKETQYF.

The chain combines TRBV5-6 with TRBJ1-6, with a possible D match to TRBD1 (5 bases). Germline-derived CDR1 and CDR2 are SGHDT and YYEEEE. CDR3 length: 16 amino acids. The V end lost 0 bases, the J end lost 3 bases, and 10 bases lay between the germline ends. CDR3 coding DNA: TGTGCCAGCAGCTTGGGGCAGGGAAACTATAATTCACCCCTCCACTTT. Its translation is CASSLGQGNYNSPLHF.

The V call is TRBV19, the J call TRBJ2-7; 8 bases map to TRBD1. The CDR3 is 15 residues long. V gave up 5 bases and J gave up 1 base; unmatched junction bases: 7. Per the germline V gene, CDR1 is LNHDA and CDR2 is SQIVND (reference sequence). DNA for the CDR3: TGTGCCAGTAGTGAAGGGACAGGAGGTTCCTACGAGCAGTACTTC. This sequence encodes CASSEGTGGSYEQYF. The full variable domain, rest sourced from reference TRBV19 and TRBJ2-7, is DGGITQSPKYLFRKEGQNVTLSCEQNLNHDAMYWYRQDPGQGLRLIYYSQIVNDFQKGDIAEGYSVSREKKESFPLTVTSAQKNPTAFYLCASSEGTGGSYEQYFGPGTRLTVT.

The chain combines TRBV4-1 with TRBJ1-1, with D possibly being TRBD1 (6 bases). V was pared by 0 bases and J by 0 bases, with 14 bases between. The CDR3 sequence is 17 residues long. Germline CDR1 reads MGHRA; CDR2 reads YSYEKL. CDR3 protein: CASSQEGAGLMNTEAFF. The CDR3 coding sequence is TGCGCCAGCAGCCAAGAGGGGGCAGGCCTTATGAACACTGAAGCTTTCTTT.

This clone was seen a handful of times. The chain has TRBV29-1 and TRBJ2-1; 8 bases are a match to TRBD2. Trimming cost V 3 bases and J 3 bases; bases outside gene matches: 7. Per germline, CDR1 SQVTM and CDR2 ANQGSEA. The CDR3 has 15 residues. DNA of the CDR3: TGCAGCGTTGACCTAGGGCGGGGGGACTACAATGAGCAGTTCTTC. It translates to CSVDLGRGDYNEQFF.

The genes are TRBV6-2 or TRBV6-3 and TRBJ2-2; 8 nucleotides match TRBD2. Germline values: CDR1 MNHEY, CDR2 SVGEGT. The V and J ends lost 6 bases and 4 bases, in that order; junction bases with no gene match: 10. This CDR3 is built from 16 residues. The CDR3: CASSPEYTSGTGELFF. As DNA, the CDR3 is TGTGCCAGCAGCCCCGAATATACTAGCGGCACCGGGGAGCTGTTTTTT.

The chain uses TRBV28 and TRBJ2-5; possible D gene TRBD1, 5 bases. The CDR3 consists of 14 residues. Per the germline V gene, CDR1 is MDHEN and CDR2 is SYDVKM. Trimming shortened V by 2 bases and J by 2 bases, and 9 bases separated the two germline ends. The CDR3 sequence is CASSLRTTQETQYF. The CDR3 DNA sequence: TGTGCCAGCAGTTTACGGACAACTCAAGAGACCCAGTACTTC.

This clone was counted between two and nine times. The J gene is TRBJ1-6, the V gene TRBV9; maybe TRBD1 (6 bases). Looked up from germline, CDR1 is SGDLS and CDR2 is YYNGEE. The CDR3 consists of 13 residues. V lost 4 bases and J 5 bases, leaving 7 bases between the germline ends. Here the CDR3 reads CASSRDNNSPLHF. In nucleotides, the CDR3 is TGTGCCAGCAGCAGGGACAATAATTCACCCCTCCACTTT.

V usage is TRBV19 and J usage is TRBJ2-5; 11 bases agree with TRBD1. The germline CDR1 and CDR2 sequences are LNHDA and SQIVND (reference sequence). The V and J ends lost 3 bases and 4 bases, in that order; junction bases with no gene match: 4. The CDR3 is made up of 15 amino acids. The CDR3 nucleotides are TGTGCCAGTAGTATGGGAGGGACAGGGGGAGAGACCCAGTACTTC. Translating gives CASSMGGTGGETQYF.

The chain carries TRBV11-3 and TRBJ2-1; 8 bases fit TRBD1. The germline V gene has CDR1 SGHNT and CDR2 YENEEA. CDR3 length: 15 amino acids. V was pared by 5 bases and J by 4 bases, with 7 bases of the junction left unmatched. CDR3 loop: CASSRRDRSYNEQFF. Written as DNA, the CDR3 is TGTGCCAGCAGCCGCCGGGACAGGTCTTACAATGAGCAGTTCTTC. The full variable domain, completed using reference TRBV11-3 and TRBJ2-1, is EAGVVQSPRYKIIEKKQPVAFWCNPISGHNTLYWYLQNLGQGPELLIRYENEEAVDDSQLPKDRFSAERLKGVDSTLKIQPAELGDSAVYLCASSRRDRSYNEQFFGPGTRLTVL.